This T cell receptor beta chain was sequenced for a study of regulatory T cells in long-lasting Graves disease. Study-level points and caveats: Blood alone, not thyroid tissue, was studied.

Time point of the sample: newly diagnosed GD, antithyroid drugs for less than 3 months. After RNA was extracted from PBMCs, the TCR library was made from it. TCR beta libraries were built with iRepertoire HTBI primers and Arm-PCR of CDR3 regions. TCRdb redid the calling of the multiplex PCR reads with MiXCR, one entry per CDR3 protein. The repertoire consists of approximately 390,000 distinct CDR3 sequences, with 15% to 20% occurring once and the leading ten covering around 20%. In its sample, this clonotype was seen a few times. Antigen unknown. A junction end diverges from the germline sequence, so it may reflect a read error. These data also formed part of another study, on T cells in Graves' hyperthyroidism and ophthalmopathy.

This sample comprised peripheral blood mononuclear cells (PBMCs), obtained at new diagnosis, from a patient treated with antithyroid drugs. This TCR was recovered from a woman aged 18-30 years with Graves disease.

The CDR3 bases are TGTGCTAGCAGCCCCCAGGGCGGCAGGCCTCCTTCCTACAATGAGCAGTTCTTC. This encodes CASSPQGGRPPSYNEQFF. The chain couples TRBV7-3 to TRBJ2-1; TRBD1 is a possible D gene (5 bases). CDR3 size: 18 residues. Germline loops: CDR1 SGHTA, CDR2 FQGTGA. The whole variable domain, remainder taken from reference TRBV7-3 and TRBJ2-1, is GAGVSQTPSNKVTEKGKYVELRCDPISGHTALYWYRQSLGQGPEFLIYFQGTGAADDSGLPNDRFFAVRPEGSVSTLKIQRTERGDSAVYLCASSPQGGRPPSYNEQFFGPGTRLTVL.